A selection of T cell receptor beta chains follows, all from one sample in a study of cytomegalovirus exposure and HLA in healthy donors. Assay used: immunoSEQ multiplex PCR; TCRdb lists only in-frame clones, some missing. The sample carries some 79,000 clones, under 80% recorded once. The sample consisted of PBMCs. These receptors were taken from a male donor in good health and CMV-seropositive. CDR3s include the opening cysteine and the closing phenylalanine or tryptophan. D genes are given only for firm matches. Size values are once, few and many counts, or a class for expanded clones, and some rows have none.

clone_size: NA; v_call: TRBV7-9; d_call: TRBD2; j_call: TRBJ2-3; cdr3_aa: CASSLFGGGGGADTQYF; cdr3_nt: TGTGCCAGCAGCTTATTCGGGGGGGGCGGAGGGGCAGATACGCAGTATTTT
clone_size: NA; v_call: TRBV7-3; d_call: TRBD2; j_call: TRBJ2-1; cdr3_aa: CASSPGTIPGEQFF; cdr3_nt: TGTGCCAGCAGCCCCGGGACTATCCCGGGGGAGCAGTTCTTC
clone_size: few; v_call: TRBV11-2; d_call: TRBD2; j_call: TRBJ2-7; cdr3_aa: CASSLTSGSHEIYEQYF; cdr3_nt: TGTGCCAGCAGCTTAACTAGCGGGTCTCACGAGATCTACGAGCAGTACTTC
clone_size: once; v_call: TRBV9; d_call: NA; j_call: TRBJ1-3; cdr3_aa: CASSRSSTASGNTIYF; cdr3_nt: TGTGCCAGCAGCAGATCGTCAACAGCATCTGGAAACACCATATATTTT
clone_size: NA; v_call: TRBV5-6; d_call: TRBD2; j_call: TRBJ2-7; cdr3_aa: CASSLGLADYEQYF; cdr3_nt: TGTGCCAGCAGCTTGGGACTAGCGGACTACGAGCAGTACTTC
clone_size: NA; v_call: TRBV14; d_call: TRBD2; j_call: TRBJ2-3; cdr3_aa: CASSQLGLAGVADTQYF; cdr3_nt: TGTGCCAGCAGCCAGCTCGGACTAGCGGGGGTTGCAGATACGCAGTATTTT
clone_size: once; v_call: TRBV5-6; d_call: NA; j_call: TRBJ1-1; cdr3_aa: CASSLVGGGRSEAFF; cdr3_nt: TGTGCCAGCAGCTTGGTTGGGGGGGGGAGATCCGAAGCTTTCTTT
clone_size: NA; v_call: TRBV28; d_call: TRBD1; j_call: TRBJ1-5; cdr3_aa: CASSSDRGPRGQPQHF; cdr3_nt: TGTGCCAGCAGTTCGGACAGGGGCCCCCGGGGGCAGCCCCAGCATTTT
clone_size: NA; v_call: TRBV2; d_call: NA; j_call: TRBJ2-7; cdr3_aa: CASSWRVTYEQYF; cdr3_nt: TGTGCCAGCAGTTGGAGGGTAACCTACGAGCAGTACTTC
clone_size: few; v_call: TRBV6-5; d_call: NA; j_call: TRBJ1-5; cdr3_aa: CASSSLWGGNQPQHF; cdr3_nt: TGTGCCAGCAGTTCTCTGTGGGGAGGCAATCAGCCCCAGCATTTT
clone_size: many; v_call: TRBV5-1; d_call: TRBD1; j_call: TRBJ1-2; cdr3_aa: CASSLAGTGVGYTF; cdr3_nt: TGCGCCAGCAGCTTGGCCGGGACAGGGGTTGGCTACACCTTC
clone_size: NA; v_call: TRBV19; d_call: TRBD1; j_call: TRBJ2-7; cdr3_aa: CASSIGAGGGEQYF; cdr3_nt: TGTGCCAGTAGTATAGGAGCAGGGGGCGGCGAGCAGTACTTC
clone_size: few; v_call: TRBV5-5; d_call: NA; j_call: TRBJ1-2; cdr3_aa: CASSLGRGANYGYTF; cdr3_nt: TGTGCCAGCAGCTTGGGACGGGGAGCTAACTATGGCTACACCTTC
clone_size: few; v_call: TRBV4-2; d_call: NA; j_call: TRBJ2-3; cdr3_aa: CASSPGHGTDTQYF; cdr3_nt: TGTGCCAGCAGCCCGGGACACGGCACAGATACGCAGTATTTT
clone_size: NA; v_call: TRBV6-1; d_call: NA; j_call: TRBJ1-2; cdr3_aa: CASSVYSEGDYGYTF; cdr3_nt: TGTGCCAGCAGTGTTTACTCCGAGGGCGACTATGGCTACACCTTC
clone_size: NA; v_call: TRBV15; d_call: NA; j_call: TRBJ2-7; cdr3_aa: CATSRETGTFSSYEQYF; cdr3_nt: TGTGCCACCAGCAGAGAGACAGGTACCTTCAGCTCCTACGAGCAGTACTTC
clone_size: NA; v_call: TRBV2; d_call: NA; j_call: TRBJ2-3; cdr3_aa: CASSVSPSGDTQYF; cdr3_nt: TGTGCCAGCAGTGTCAGCCCGAGCGGGGATACGCAGTATTTT
clone_size: NA; v_call: TRBV5-1; d_call: TRBD1; j_call: TRBJ2-7; cdr3_aa: CASSSGTGIYEQYF; cdr3_nt: TGCGCCAGCAGCTCCGGGACAGGGATCTACGAGCAGTACTTC
clone_size: once; v_call: TRBV7-2; d_call: NA; j_call: TRBJ2-7; cdr3_aa: CASSERAGPYEQYF; cdr3_nt: TGTGCCAGCAGCGAGCGGGCAGGTCCCTACGAGCAGTACTTC
clone_size: NA; v_call: TRBV6-4; d_call: TRBD1; j_call: TRBJ1-2; cdr3_aa: CASSDSARDRGLHGYTF; cdr3_nt: TGTGCCAGCAGTGACTCAGCGCGGGACAGGGGATTGCATGGCTACACCTTC
clone_size: NA; v_call: TRBV18; d_call: NA; j_call: TRBJ1-4; cdr3_aa: CASSPGADTNEKLFF; cdr3_nt: TGTGCCAGCTCACCGGGGGCAGATACTAATGAAAAACTGTTTTTT
clone_size: NA; v_call: TRBV5-4; d_call: TRBD1; j_call: TRBJ1-5; cdr3_aa: CASSLDRGRGPQHF; cdr3_nt: TGTGCCAGCAGCTTGGACAGGGGGCGCGGGCCCCAGCATTTT